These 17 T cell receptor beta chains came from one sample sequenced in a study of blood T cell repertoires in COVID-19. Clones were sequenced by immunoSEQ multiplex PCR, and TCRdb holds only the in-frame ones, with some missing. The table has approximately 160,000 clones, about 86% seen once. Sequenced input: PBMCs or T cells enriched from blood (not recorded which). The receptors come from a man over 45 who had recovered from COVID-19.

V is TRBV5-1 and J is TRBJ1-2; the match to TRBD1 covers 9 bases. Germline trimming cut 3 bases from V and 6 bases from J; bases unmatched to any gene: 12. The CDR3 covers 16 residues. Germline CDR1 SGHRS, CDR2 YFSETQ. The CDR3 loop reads CASSSSAGQGRDGYTF. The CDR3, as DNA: TGCGCCAGCAGCTCCTCCGCTGGACAGGGGAGAGATGGCTACACCTTC.

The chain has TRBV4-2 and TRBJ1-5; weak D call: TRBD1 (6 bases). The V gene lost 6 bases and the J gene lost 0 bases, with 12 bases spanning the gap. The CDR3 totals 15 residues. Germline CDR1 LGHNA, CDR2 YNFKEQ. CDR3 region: CASSTAGDSNQPQHF. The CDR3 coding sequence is TGTGCCAGCAGTACCGCAGGGGATAGCAATCAGCCCCAGCATTTT.

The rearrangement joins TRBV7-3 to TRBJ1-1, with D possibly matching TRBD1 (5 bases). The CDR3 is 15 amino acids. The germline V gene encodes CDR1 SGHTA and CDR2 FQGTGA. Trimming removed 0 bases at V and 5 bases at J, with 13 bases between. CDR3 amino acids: CASSLTGQGNTEAFF. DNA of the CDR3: TGTGCCAGCAGCTTAACGGGTCAGGGTAATACTGAAGCTTTCTTT.

The DNA of the CDR3 is TGCGCCAGTAAACGACGACAGGACACTAATGAAAAACTGTTTTTT. Amino acids: CASKRRQDTNEKLFF. The V call is TRBV5-1, the J call TRBJ1-4; a weak D match, TRBD1 (6 bases). CDR1 is SGHRS and CDR2 is YFSETQ in the germline V gene. The V end lost 8 bases, the J end lost 2 bases, and 16 bases lay between the germline ends. The length of the CDR3 is 15 residues.

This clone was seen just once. The CDR3 region has the DNA TGTGCCAGCAGTTACCCGGGACAGGCCTCCTACGAGCAGTACTTC. Its protein product is CASSYPGQASYEQYF. The chain uses TRBV6-2 or TRBV6-3 and TRBJ2-7; 8 nucleotides line up with TRBD1. The germline CDR1 and CDR2 sequences are MNHEY and SVGEGT. The junction had 3 bases not matched to a gene; V was cut back by 2 bases and J by 0 bases. This CDR3 is built from 15 residues.

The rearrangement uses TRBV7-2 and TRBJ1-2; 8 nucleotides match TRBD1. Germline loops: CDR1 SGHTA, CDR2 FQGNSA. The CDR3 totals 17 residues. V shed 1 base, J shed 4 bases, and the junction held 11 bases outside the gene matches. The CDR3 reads CASSLVGRGRPGYGYTF. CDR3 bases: TGTGCCAGCAGCTTAGTTGGCAGGGGGCGTCCAGGCTATGGCTACACCTTC.

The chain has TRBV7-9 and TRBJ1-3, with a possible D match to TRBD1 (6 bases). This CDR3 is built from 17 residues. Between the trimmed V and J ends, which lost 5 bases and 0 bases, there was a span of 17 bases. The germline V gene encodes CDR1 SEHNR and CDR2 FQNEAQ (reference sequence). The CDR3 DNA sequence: TGTGCCAGCAGCCCCCCCCGGGACACGTTCTCTGGAAACACCATATATTTT. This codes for CASSPPRDTFSGNTIYF.

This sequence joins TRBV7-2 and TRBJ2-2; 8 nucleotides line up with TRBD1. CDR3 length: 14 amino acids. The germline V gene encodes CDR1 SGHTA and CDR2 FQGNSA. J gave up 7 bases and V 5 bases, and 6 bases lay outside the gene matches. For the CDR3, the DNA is TGTGCCAGCAGCATTGGACAGGGTAACGGGGAGCTGTTTTTT. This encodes CASSIGQGNGELFF.

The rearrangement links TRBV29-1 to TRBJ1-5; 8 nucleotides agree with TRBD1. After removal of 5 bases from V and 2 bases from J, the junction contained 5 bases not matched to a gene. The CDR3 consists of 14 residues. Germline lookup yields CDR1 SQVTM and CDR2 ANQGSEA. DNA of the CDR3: TGCAGCGTTCAGGACAGGGTAGGCAATCAGCCCCAGCATTTT. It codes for CSVQDRVGNQPQHF. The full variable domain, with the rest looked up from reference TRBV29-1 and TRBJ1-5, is SAVISQKPSRDICQRGTSLTIQCQVDSQVTMMFWYRQQPGQSLTLIATANQGSEATYESGFVIDKFPISRPNLTFSTLTVSNMSPEDSSIYLCSVQDRVGNQPQHFGDGTRLSIL.

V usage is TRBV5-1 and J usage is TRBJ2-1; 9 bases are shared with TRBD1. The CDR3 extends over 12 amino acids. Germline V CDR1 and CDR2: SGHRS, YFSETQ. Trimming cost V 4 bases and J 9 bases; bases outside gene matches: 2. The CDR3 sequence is CASSPDRGEQFF. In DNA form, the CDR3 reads TGCGCCAGCAGCCCGGACAGGGGTGAGCAGTTCTTC.

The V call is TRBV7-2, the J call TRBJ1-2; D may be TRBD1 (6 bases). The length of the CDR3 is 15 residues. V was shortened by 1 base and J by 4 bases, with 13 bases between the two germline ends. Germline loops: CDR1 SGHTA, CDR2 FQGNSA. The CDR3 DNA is TGTGCCAGCAGCTTAGTCGCAGGGGAGGGCTATGGCTACACCTTC. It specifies CASSLVAGEGYGYTF.

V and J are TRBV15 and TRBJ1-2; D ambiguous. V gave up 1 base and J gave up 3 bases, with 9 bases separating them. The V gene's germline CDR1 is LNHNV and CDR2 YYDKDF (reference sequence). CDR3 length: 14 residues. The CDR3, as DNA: TGTGCCACCAGCAGAGGTCAGGCACACTATGGCTACACCTTC. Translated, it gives CATSRGQAHYGYTF.

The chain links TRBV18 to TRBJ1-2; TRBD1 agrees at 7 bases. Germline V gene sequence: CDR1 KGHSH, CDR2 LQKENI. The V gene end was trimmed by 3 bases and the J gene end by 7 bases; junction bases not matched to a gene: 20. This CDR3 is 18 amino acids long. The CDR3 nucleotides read TGTGCCAGCTCACCGACCAACAGGGGCACAATAACCCTAACTGGCTACACCTTC. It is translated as CASSPTNRGTITLTGYTF. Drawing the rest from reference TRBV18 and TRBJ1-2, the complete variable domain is NAGVMQNPRHLVRRRGQEARLRCSPMKGHSHVYWYRQLPEEGLKFMVYLQKENIIDESGMPKERFSAEFPKEGPSILRIQQVVRGDSAAYFCASSPTNRGTITLTGYTFGSGTRLTVV.

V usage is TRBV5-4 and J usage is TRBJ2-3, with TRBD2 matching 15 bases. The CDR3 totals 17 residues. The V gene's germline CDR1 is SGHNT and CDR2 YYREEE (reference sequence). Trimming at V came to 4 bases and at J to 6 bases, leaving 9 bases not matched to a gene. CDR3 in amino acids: CASSRPGGTSGRDTQYF. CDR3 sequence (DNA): TGTGCCAGCAGCCGACCAGGTGGGACTAGCGGGAGGGATACGCAGTATTTT.

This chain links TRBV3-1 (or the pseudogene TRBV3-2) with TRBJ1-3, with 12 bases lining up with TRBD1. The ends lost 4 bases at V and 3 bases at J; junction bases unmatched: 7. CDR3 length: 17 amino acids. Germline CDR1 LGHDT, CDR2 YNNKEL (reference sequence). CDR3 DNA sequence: TGTGCCAGCAGCCCCCAGGGGACAGGGGGCTATGGAAACACCATATATTTT. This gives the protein CASSPQGTGGYGNTIYF.

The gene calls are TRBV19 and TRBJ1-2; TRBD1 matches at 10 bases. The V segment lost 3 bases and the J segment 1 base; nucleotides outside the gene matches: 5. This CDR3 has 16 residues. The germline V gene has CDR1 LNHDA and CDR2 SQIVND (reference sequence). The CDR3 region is CASSILGTGVNYGYTF. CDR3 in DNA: TGTGCCAGTAGTATCCTCGGGACAGGGGTTAACTATGGCTACACCTTC.

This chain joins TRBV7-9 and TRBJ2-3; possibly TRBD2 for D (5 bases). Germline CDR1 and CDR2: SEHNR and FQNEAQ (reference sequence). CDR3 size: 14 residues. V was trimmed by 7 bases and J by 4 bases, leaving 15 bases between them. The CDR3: CASIPGIGPDTQYF. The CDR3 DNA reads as TGTGCCAGCATCCCCGGGATAGGACCAGATACGCAGTATTTT.